A single T cell receptor beta chain is shown here with its context. The data derive from a study of control samples from healthy donors and cancer patients. Trimming cost V 0 bases and J 1 base, with 9 bases left between them. The CDR3 has 15 residues. The germline V gene encodes CDR1 MNHEY and CDR2 SVGAGI. Assay used: immunoSEQ multiplex PCR; TCRdb lists only in-frame clones, some missing. There are some 100,000 clones in the sample; 85% to 95% occur only once, and 8% lies in the top ten. The receptor comes from a man between 18 and 35 years old in good health. The J gene is TRBJ1-1, the V gene TRBV6-5; weak D call: TRBD1 (6 bases). Specimen: blood. The CDR3 here is CASSYSEGGNTEAFF. Written as DNA, the CDR3 is TGTGCCAGCAGTTACTCGGAGGGGGGGAACACTGAAGCTTTCTTT.